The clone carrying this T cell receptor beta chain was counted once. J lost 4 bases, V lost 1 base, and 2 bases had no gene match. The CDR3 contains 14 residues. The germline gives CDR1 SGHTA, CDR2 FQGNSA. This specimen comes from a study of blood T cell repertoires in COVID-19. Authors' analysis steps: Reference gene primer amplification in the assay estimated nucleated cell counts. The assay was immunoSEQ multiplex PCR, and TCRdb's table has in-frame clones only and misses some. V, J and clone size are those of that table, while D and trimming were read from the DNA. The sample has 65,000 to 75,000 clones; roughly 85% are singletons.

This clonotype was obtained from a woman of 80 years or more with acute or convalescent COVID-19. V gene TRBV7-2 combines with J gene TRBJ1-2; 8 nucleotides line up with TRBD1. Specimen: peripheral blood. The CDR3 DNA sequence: TGTGCCAGCAGCTTAGACAGGGGGATCTATGGCTACACCTTC. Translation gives CASSLDRGIYGYTF.